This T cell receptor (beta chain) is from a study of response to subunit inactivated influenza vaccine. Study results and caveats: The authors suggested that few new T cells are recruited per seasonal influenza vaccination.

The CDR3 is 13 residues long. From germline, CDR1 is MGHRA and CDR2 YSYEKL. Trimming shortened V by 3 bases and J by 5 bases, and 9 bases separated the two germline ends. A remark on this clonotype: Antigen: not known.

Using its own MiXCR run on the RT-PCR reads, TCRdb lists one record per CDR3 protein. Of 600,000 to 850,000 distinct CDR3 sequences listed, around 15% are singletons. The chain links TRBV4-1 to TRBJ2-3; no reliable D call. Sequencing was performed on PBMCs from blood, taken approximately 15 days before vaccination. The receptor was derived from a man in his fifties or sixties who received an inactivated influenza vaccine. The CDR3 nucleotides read TGCGCCAGCAGCCATAGACTGGAAGATACGCAGTATTTT. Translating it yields CASSHRLEDTQYF.